Shown below are 24 T cell receptor beta chains from a single sample sequenced in a study of shared clonotypes between healthy human individuals. Measured with immunoSEQ multiplex PCR; TCRdb has only the in-frame clones, and not every one. The sample yields around 600,000 clones, around 97% seen once. Sequencing was performed on naive CD4+ T cells sorted from blood. The subset denotes: CD45RA+ positively selected. The receptors stem from a woman aged 25 to 39 in good health.

This chain uses TRBV18 with TRBJ2-7; D is unclear. The V gene lost 2 bases and the J gene lost 6 bases, with 8 bases spanning the gap. This CDR3 has 12 residues. The V gene's germline CDR1 is KGHSH and CDR2 LQKENI. CDR3 region: CASSPTVGEQYF. The CDR3 DNA reads TGTGCCAGCTCACCAACAGTAGGCGAGCAGTACTTC.

Comment on this clone: This sample includes further DNA sequences coding for the same CDR3. The CDR3 DNA reads as TGCGCCAGCAGCTTGGGAGACACCTACAATGAGCAGTTCTTC. Translating gives CASSLGDTYNEQFF. The V call is TRBV5-1, the J call TRBJ2-1; D is unclear. V lost 0 bases, J lost 2 bases, and 6 bases lay in between. The CDR3 length is 14 residues. The germline V gene encodes CDR1 SGHRS and CDR2 YFSETQ.

The chain combines TRBV5-1 with TRBJ2-7; tentative D call: TRBD2 (6 bases). Germline V lookup: CDR1 SGHRS, CDR2 YFSETQ. The CDR3 is made up of 17 amino acids. V lost 0 bases and J 6 bases, leaving 22 bases between the germline ends. The CDR3 nucleotides read TGCGCCAGCAGCTTGGTTTCAGGGAGGTGGGCAAAGGCCGAGCAGTACTTC. The encoded protein is CASSLVSGRWAKAEQYF.

This clone was seen once. The rearrangement joins TRBV6-1 to TRBJ2-2, with TRBD1 identical over 7 bases. V shed 4 bases and J 2 bases; nucleotides not matched to a gene: 4. The germline V gene has CDR1 MNHNS and CDR2 SASEGT. There are 15 residues in the CDR3. Here the CDR3 reads CASSVDRANTGELFF. CDR3 DNA sequence: TGTGCCAGCAGTGTTGACAGGGCTAACACCGGGGAGCTGTTTTTT.

This rearrangement joins TRBV7-3 to TRBJ2-6; 8 bases align to TRBD1. Germline V lookup: CDR1 SGHTA, CDR2 FQGTGA. The CDR3 totals 18 residues. The ends lost 5 bases at V and 2 bases at J; junction bases unmatched: 11. CDR3 in DNA: TGTGCCAGCAGCCGGATGACAGGGGCTGTCCCTGGGGCCAACGTCCTGACTTTC. It translates to CASSRMTGAVPGANVLTF. Variable domain in full (rest from reference TRBV7-3 and TRBJ2-6): GAGVSQTPSNKVTEKGKYVELRCDPISGHTALYWYRQSLGQGPEFLIYFQGTGAADDSGLPNDRFFAVRPEGSVSTLKIQRTERGDSAVYLCASSRMTGAVPGANVLTFGAGSRLTVL.

This clone was observed a single time. CDR3 nucleotide sequence: TGTGCCAGCAGCCAAGTCGCTGGACACTGGACAGATACGCAGTATTTT. This codes for CASSQVAGHWTDTQYF. This chain joins TRBV14 and TRBJ2-3; maybe TRBD1 (5 bases). Germline loops: CDR1 SGHDN, CDR2 FVKESK. The V end was cut by 1 base, the J end by 3 bases, with 14 bases between. This CDR3 comprises 16 residues.

The rearrangement links TRBV6-1 to TRBJ2-1, with 12 nucleotides matching TRBD1. The CDR3 covers 15 residues. CDR1 MNHNS and CDR2 SASEGT come from the germline V gene. V trimming: 4 bases; J trimming: 6 bases; junction bases outside the gene matches: 4. The CDR3 DNA sequence: TGTGCCAGCAGTGCGGGACAGGGGGCGATCAATGAGCAGTTCTTC. Translated, it gives CASSAGQGAINEQFF.

This clone was picked up one time. CDR3 coding DNA: TGTGCCAGCAGAAGACAGGGATTTAATTCACCCCTCCACTTT. Encoded protein: CASRRQGFNSPLHF. V usage is TRBV28 and J usage is TRBJ1-6; 7 nucleotides match TRBD1. The CDR3 totals 14 residues. Per the germline V gene, CDR1 is MDHEN and CDR2 is SYDVKM. V dropped 6 bases and J dropped 6; count of bases not matched to a gene: 5.

The J gene is TRBJ2-1, the V gene TRBV28, with D possibly being TRBD1 (5 bases). This CDR3 is 14 amino acids long. Per the germline V gene, CDR1 is MDHEN and CDR2 is SYDVKM. V was clipped by 5 bases and J by 6 bases, with 14 bases between them. CDR3: CASSTAQAFNEQFF. CDR3 coding DNA: TGTGCCAGCAGTACGGCACAGGCGTTCAATGAGCAGTTCTTC.

Turning to this clone: The same CDR3 is also encoded by other DNA sequences in this sample. The J gene is TRBJ1-3, the V gene TRBV11-2; D is uncertain. The CDR3 covers 15 residues. Germline V gene lookup returns CDR1 SGHAT and CDR2 FQNNGV. V lost 1 base, J lost 0 bases, and 7 bases lay in between. CDR3 DNA sequence: TGTGCCAGCAGCTTAGTGACCGGCTCTGGAAACACCATATATTTT. It codes for CASSLVTGSGNTIYF.

The chain employs TRBV6-5 and TRBJ1-3; no firm D call. The CDR3 runs 15 residues. Germline V gene sequence: CDR1 MNHEY, CDR2 SVGAGI. V was trimmed by 6 bases and J by 0 bases, leaving 12 bases between them. CDR3 in DNA: TGTGCCAGCAGCTACGACCGGTACTCTGGAAACACCATATATTTT. This sequence encodes CASSYDRYSGNTIYF.

The chain joins TRBV20-1 to TRBJ1-2; the D is unclear. In germline, CDR1 is DFQATT, CDR2 SNEGSKA (reference sequence). V was cut by 3 bases and J by 7 bases, with 9 bases left in between. The length of the CDR3 is 11 residues. This CDR3 reads CSASPRGGYTF. In DNA, the CDR3 is TGCAGTGCTAGCCCCCGCGGTGGCTACACCTTC.

CDR3 sequence: CASSQPSGAYGYTF. The CDR3 DNA sequence: TGCGCCAGCAGCCAACCCAGCGGCGCTTATGGCTACACCTTC. The genes are TRBV4-1 and TRBJ1-2, with D unclear. Germline V gene lookup returns CDR1 MGHRA and CDR2 YSYEKL. V shed 2 bases and J shed 5 bases, with 12 bases lying between them. The CDR3 runs to 14 residues.

This clone was seen once. The chain has TRBV27 and TRBJ1-4; no clear D gene. Germline-derived CDR1 and CDR2 are MNHEY and SMNVEV (reference sequence). CDR3 length: 15 residues. The germline V and J ends were trimmed by 7 bases and 0 bases, with 12 bases remaining between them. DNA of the CDR3: TGTGCCAGCACTTTCTCGTCTGCAACTAATGAAAAACTGTTTTTT. Its protein is CASTFSSATNEKLFF.

This clone was seen only once. The chain recombines TRBV10-3 with TRBJ2-2, with no clear D. This CDR3 has 13 amino acids. Looked up from germline, CDR1 is ENHRY and CDR2 is SYGVKD. The V and J ends lost 3 bases and 5 bases respectively, with 7 bases between them. The CDR3, as DNA: TGTGCCATCAGTGATGGGCAGACCGGGGAGCTGTTTTTT. Its translation is CAISDGQTGELFF.

The CDR3 here is CAISGQGAAYEQYF. CDR3 bases: TGTGCCATCAGTGGCCAGGGGGCGGCGTACGAGCAGTACTTC. The genes are TRBV10-3 and TRBJ2-7; TRBD1 aligns across 8 bases. CDR3 length equals 14 residues. The junction had 6 bases not matched to a gene; V was cut back by 4 bases and J by 4 bases. The germline V gene encodes CDR1 ENHRY and CDR2 SYGVKD.

The rearrangement links TRBV7-8 to TRBJ1-3; no definite D call. CDR3 size: 13 residues. Deletions cut 5 bases from V and 4 bases from J, with 9 bases between. Germline values: CDR1 SGHVS, CDR2 FQNEAQ. CDR3 nucleotides: TGTGCCAGCAGCCCACCTGGGGGAAACACCATATATTTT. It encodes CASSPPGGNTIYF.

The chain has TRBV15 and TRBJ2-7; the match to TRBD1 covers 9 bases. This CDR3 comprises 15 residues. V lost 0 bases, J lost 5 bases, and 5 bases stayed unmatched. Germline V gene lookup returns CDR1 LNHNV and CDR2 YYDKDF (reference sequence). The CDR3 nucleotides read TGTGCCACCAGCAGAGAACAGGGGGCGCAAGACGAGCAGTACTTC. Translation gives CATSREQGAQDEQYF.

In this sample, this clone turned up once. The CDR3 protein is CASSQRGQGLEKLFF. In DNA form, the CDR3 reads TGTGCCAGCAGCCAGAGGGGACAGGGGCTTGAAAAACTGTTTTTT. The chain is built from TRBV4-2 and TRBJ1-4, with 10 nucleotides matching TRBD1. J gave up 7 bases and V 3 bases, and 5 bases lay outside the gene matches. CDR3 size: 15 residues. CDR1 is LGHNA, CDR2 YNFKEQ, per germline.

The rearrangement uses TRBV5-8 and TRBJ2-6; D is unclear. Germline V gene lookup returns CDR1 SGHTS and CDR2 YDEGEE. V shed 2 bases and J shed 0 bases, with 6 bases lying between them. CDR3 length: 15 residues. CDR3 DNA: TGTGCCAGCAGCTTAGGGCCCTCTGGGGCCAACGTCCTGACTTTC. It is translated as CASSLGPSGANVLTF.

V usage is TRBV7-9 and J usage is TRBJ1-1; TRBD1 aligns across 7 bases. The junction had 2 bases not matched to a gene; V was cut back by 8 bases and J by 2 bases. The germline gives CDR1 SEHNR, CDR2 FQNEAQ (reference sequence). The CDR3 extends over 12 amino acids. The CDR3 DNA sequence: TGTGCCAGCGACAGGGAAAACACTGAAGCTTTCTTT. Its protein is CASDRENTEAFF.

The CDR3 DNA sequence: TGTGCCAGCAGTTATTCACTGACCTCCTACGAGCAGTACTTC. Protein product: CASSYSLTSYEQYF. This chain joins TRBV6-5 and TRBJ2-5; unclear D gene. Gene TRBJ2-7 matches the end of the DNA better, so the J call may be wrong. From germline, CDR1 is MNHEY and CDR2 SVGAGI. CDR3 size: 14 residues.

V is TRBV29-1 and J is TRBJ1-1; D is ambiguous. The CDR3 consists of 12 residues. Trimming took 2 bases from V and 1 from J, leaving 5 bases between them. Germline V lookup: CDR1 SQVTM, CDR2 ANQGSEA. DNA of the CDR3: TGCAGCGTTGAATCCCAGAACACTGAAGCTTTCTTT. Its translation is CSVESQNTEAFF.

The chain combines TRBV5-3 with TRBJ2-7; D is undetermined. TRBV5-3 is an ORF, with its function uncertain. The CDR3 covers 10 residues. Trimming pared 9 bases from V and 2 bases from J, leaving 6 bases between. The CDR3 loop reads CATHPYEQYF. CDR3 DNA sequence: TGTGCCACCCATCCCTACGAGCAGTACTTC.